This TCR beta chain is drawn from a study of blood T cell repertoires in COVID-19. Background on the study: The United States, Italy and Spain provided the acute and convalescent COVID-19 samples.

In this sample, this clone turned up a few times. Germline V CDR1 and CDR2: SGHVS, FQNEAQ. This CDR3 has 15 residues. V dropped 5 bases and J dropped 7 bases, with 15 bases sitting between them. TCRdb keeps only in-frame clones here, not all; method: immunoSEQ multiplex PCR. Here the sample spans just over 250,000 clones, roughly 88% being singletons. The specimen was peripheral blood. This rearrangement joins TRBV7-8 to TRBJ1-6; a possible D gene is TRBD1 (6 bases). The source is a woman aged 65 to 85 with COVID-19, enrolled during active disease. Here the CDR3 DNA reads TGTGCCAGCAGCCCTAGCACAGGGACGAATTCACCCCTCCACTTT. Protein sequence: CASSPSTGTNSPLHF.